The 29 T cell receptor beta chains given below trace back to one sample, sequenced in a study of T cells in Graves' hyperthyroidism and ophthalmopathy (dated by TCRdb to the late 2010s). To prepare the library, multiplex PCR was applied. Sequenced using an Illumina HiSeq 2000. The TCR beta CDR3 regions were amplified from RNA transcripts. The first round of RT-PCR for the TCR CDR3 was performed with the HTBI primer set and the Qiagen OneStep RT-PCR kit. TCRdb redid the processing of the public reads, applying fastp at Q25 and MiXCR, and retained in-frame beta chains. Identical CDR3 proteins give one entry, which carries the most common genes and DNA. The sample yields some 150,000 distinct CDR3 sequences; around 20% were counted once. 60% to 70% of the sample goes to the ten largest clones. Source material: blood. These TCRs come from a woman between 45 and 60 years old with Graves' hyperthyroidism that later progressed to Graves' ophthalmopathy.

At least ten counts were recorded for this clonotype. The CDR3 reads CASSSSSGSTDTQYF. CDR3 DNA sequence: TGTGCCAGCAGTTCCTCTAGCGGGAGCACAGATACGCAGTATTTT. This rearrangement joins TRBV28 to TRBJ2-3, with TRBD2 identical over 8 bases. The CDR3 extends over 15 amino acids. Germline CDR1 is MDHEN and CDR2 is SYDVKM. Unmatched junction bases numbered 3, after V lost 4 bases and J lost 0 bases.

The CDR3 DNA is TGTGCCAGCAGTTCGGCGTCCCCCAGAGACAGGTCCCCCTACGAGCAGTACGTC. This sequence encodes CASSSASPRDRSPYEQYV. The chain employs TRBV28 and TRBJ2-7, with D maybe TRBD1 (6 bases). Germline lookup yields CDR1 MDHEN and CDR2 SYDVKM. Trimming stripped 4 bases from V and 2 bases from J, with 24 bases between. This CDR3 is built from 18 residues.

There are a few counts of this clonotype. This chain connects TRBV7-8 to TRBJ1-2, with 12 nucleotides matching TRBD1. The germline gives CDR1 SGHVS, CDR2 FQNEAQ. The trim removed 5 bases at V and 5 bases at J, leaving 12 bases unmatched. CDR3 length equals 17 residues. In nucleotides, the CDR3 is TGTGCCAGCAGCACCACCGGGACAGGGGGCCGGGATTATGGCTACACCTTC. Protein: CASSTTGTGGRDYGYTF.

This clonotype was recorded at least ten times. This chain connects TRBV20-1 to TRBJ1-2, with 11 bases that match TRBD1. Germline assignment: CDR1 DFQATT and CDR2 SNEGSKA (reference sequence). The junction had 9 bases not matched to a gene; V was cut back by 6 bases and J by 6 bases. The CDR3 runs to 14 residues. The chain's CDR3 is CSAPDRGRVNGYTF. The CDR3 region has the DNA TGCAGTGCGCCGGACAGGGGGCGGGTTAATGGCTACACCTTC.

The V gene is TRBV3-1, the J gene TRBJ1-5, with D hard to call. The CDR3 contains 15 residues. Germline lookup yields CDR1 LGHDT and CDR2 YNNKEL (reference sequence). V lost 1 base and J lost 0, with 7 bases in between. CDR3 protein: CASSQAGLSNQPQHF. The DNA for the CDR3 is TGTGCCAGCAGCCAAGCAGGCCTTAGCAATCAGCCCCAGCATTTT.

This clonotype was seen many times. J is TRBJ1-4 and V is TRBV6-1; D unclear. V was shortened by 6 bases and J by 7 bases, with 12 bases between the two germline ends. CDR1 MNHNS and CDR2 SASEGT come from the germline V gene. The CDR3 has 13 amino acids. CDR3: CASRGPQGEKLFF. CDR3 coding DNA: TGTGCCAGCAGAGGACCACAAGGTGAAAAACTGTTTTTT.

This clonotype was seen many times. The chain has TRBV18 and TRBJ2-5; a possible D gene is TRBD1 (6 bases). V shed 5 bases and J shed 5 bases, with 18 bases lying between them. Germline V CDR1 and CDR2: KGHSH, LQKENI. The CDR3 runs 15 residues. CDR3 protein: CASSSRTDLRETQYF. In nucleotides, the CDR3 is TGTGCCAGCTCAAGCCGGACAGATCTGCGGGAGACCCAGTACTTC. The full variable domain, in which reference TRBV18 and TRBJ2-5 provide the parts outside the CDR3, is NAGVMQNPRHLVRRRGQEARLRCSPMKGHSHVYWYRQLPEEGLKFMVYLQKENIIDESGMPKERFSAEFPKEGPSILRIQQVVRGDSAAYFCASSSRTDLRETQYFGPGTRLLVL.

The CDR3: CSASRQLSEAFF. Here the CDR3 DNA reads TGCAGTGCTAGCCGACAGTTATCTGAAGCTTTCTTT. The V call is TRBV20-1, the J call TRBJ1-1, with D maybe TRBD1 (5 bases). V lost 3 bases, J lost 6 bases, and 11 bases lay in between. The germline V gene encodes CDR1 DFQATT and CDR2 SNEGSKA (reference sequence). The CDR3 extends over 12 amino acids.

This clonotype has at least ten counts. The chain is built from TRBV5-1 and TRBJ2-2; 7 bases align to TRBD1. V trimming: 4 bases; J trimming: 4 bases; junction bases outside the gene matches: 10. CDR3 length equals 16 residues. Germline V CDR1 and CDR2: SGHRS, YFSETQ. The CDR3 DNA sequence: TGCGCCAGCAGCCCATTAGGGACAGTTAGCACCGGGGAGCTGTTTTTT. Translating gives CASSPLGTVSTGELFF. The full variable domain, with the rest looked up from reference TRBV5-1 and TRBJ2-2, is KAGVTQTPRYLIKTRGQQVTLSCSPISGHRSVSWYQQTPGQGLQFLFEYFSETQRNKGNFPGRFSGRQFSNSRSEMNVSTLELGDSALYLCASSPLGTVSTGELFFGEGSRLTVL.

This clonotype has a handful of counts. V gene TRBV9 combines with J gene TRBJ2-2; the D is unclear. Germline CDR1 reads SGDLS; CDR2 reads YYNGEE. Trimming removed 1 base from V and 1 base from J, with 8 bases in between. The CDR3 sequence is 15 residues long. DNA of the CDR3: TGTGCCAGCAGCGTACGGCAGGTGAACACCGGGGAGCTGTTTTTT. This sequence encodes CASSVRQVNTGELFF. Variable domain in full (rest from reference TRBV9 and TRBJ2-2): DSGVTQTPKHLITATGQRVTLRCSPRSGDLSVYWYQQSLDQGLQFLIQYYNGEERAKGNILERFSAQQFPDLHSELNLSSLELGDSALYFCASSVRQVNTGELFFGEGSRLTVL.

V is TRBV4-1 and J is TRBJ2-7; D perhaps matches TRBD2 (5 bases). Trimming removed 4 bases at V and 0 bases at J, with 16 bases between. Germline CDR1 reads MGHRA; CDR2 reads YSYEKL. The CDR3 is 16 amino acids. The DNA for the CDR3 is TGCGCCAGCAGCCTCTCGGACTCTTCAAGCTCCTACGAGCAGTACTTC. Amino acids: CASSLSDSSSSYEQYF.

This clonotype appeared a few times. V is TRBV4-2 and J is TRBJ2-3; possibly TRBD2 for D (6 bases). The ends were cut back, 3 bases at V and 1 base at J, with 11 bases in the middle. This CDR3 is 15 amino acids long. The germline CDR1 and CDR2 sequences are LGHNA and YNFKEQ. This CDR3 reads CASSQGGSGTDTQYF. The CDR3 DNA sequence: TGTGCCAGCAGCCAGGGAGGAAGTGGCACAGATACGCAGTATTTT.

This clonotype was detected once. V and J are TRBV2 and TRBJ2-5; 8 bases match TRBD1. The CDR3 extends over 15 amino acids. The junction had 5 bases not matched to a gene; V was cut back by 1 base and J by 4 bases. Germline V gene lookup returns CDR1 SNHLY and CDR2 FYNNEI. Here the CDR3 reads CASSEGQGARETQYF. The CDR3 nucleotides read TGTGCCAGCAGTGAAGGGCAGGGGGCGCGAGAGACCCAGTACTTC. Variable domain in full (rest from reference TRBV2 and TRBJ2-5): EPEVTQTPSHQVTQMGQEVILRCVPISNHLYFYWYRQILGQKVEFLVSFYNNEISEKSEIFDDQFSVERPDGSNFTLKIRSTKLEDSAMYFCASSEGQGARETQYFGPGTRLLVL.

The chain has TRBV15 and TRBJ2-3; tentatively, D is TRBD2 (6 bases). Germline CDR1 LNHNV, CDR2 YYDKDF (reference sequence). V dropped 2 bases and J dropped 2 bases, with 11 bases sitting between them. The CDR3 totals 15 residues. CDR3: CATSRLGGNTDTQYF. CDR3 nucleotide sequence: TGTGCCACCAGCAGATTGGGGGGAAACACAGATACGCAGTATTTT.

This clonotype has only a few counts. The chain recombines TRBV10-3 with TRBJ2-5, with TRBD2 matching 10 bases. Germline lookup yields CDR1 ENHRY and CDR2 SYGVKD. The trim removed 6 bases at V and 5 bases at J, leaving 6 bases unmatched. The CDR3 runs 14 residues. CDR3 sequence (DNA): TGTGCCATCAGGTCTAGCGGGAGTGATGAGACCCAGTACTTC. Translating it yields CAIRSSGSDETQYF.

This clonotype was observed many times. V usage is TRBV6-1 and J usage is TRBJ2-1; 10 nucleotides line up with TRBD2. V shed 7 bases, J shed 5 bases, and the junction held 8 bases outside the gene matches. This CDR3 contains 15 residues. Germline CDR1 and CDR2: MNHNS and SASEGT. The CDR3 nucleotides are TGTGCCAGCACTGCAAGGGGACTAGCGAACAATGAGCAGTTCTTC. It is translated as CASTARGLANNEQFF.

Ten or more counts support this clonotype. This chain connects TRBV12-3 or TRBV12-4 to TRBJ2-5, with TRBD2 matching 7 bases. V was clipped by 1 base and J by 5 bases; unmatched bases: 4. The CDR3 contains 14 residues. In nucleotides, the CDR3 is TGTGCCAGCAGTTTAGGCGGGAGCATTGAGACCCAGTACTTC. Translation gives CASSLGGSIETQYF.

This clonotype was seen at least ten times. CDR3 protein: CASSLGTAGVSYEQYF. CDR3 coding DNA: TGTGCCAGCAGCTTAGGCACAGCGGGAGTCTCCTACGAGCAGTACTTC. The chain uses TRBV7-2 and TRBJ2-7; 8 bases align to TRBD2. CDR3 length equals 16 residues. Germline values: CDR1 SGHTA, CDR2 FQGNSA. V lost 1 base and J lost 0; bases outside the gene matches: 5.

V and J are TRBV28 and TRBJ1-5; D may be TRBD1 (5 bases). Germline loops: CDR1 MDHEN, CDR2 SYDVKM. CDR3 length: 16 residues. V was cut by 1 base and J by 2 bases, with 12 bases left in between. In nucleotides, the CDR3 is TGTGCCAGCAGTTTATTTGGCAGGGAAGGCAATCAGCCCCAGCATTTT. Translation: CASSLFGREGNQPQHF.

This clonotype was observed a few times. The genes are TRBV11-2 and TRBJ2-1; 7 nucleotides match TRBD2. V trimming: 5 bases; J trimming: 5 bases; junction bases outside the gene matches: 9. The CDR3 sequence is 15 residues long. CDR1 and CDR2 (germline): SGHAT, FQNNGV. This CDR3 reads CASSRRLAVDNEQFF. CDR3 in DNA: TGTGCCAGCAGCCGACGACTAGCTGTAGACAATGAGCAGTTCTTC.

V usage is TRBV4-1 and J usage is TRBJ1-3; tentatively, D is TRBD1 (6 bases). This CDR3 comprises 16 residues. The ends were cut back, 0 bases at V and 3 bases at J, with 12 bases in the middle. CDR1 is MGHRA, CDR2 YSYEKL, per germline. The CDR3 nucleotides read TGCGCCAGCAGCCAAGATGCTGGGACAATTGGAAACACCATATATTTT. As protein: CASSQDAGTIGNTIYF.

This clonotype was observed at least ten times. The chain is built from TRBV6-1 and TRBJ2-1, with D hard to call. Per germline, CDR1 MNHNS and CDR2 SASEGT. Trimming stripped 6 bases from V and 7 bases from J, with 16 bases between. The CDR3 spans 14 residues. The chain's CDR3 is CASRPTLGTNEQFF. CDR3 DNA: TGTGCCAGCAGGCCTACGTTGGGAACAAATGAGCAGTTCTTC.

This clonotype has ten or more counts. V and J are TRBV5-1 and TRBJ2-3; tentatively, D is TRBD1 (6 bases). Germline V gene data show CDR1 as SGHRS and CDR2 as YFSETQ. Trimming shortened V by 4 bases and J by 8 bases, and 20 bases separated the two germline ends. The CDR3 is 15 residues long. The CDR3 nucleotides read TGCGCCAGCAGCCACGGGGAACGGGGACACGGTACGCAGTATTTT. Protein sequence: CASSHGERGHGTQYF.

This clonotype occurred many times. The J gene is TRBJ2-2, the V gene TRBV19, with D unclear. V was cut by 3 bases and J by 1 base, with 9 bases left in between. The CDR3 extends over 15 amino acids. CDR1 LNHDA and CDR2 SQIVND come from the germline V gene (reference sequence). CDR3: CASSMRRLNTGELFF. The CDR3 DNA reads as TGTGCCAGTAGTATGAGACGGTTGAACACCGGGGAGCTGTTTTTT.

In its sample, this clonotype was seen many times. The DNA for the CDR3 is TGTGCCAGTAGTATTAGCGGCACAGATACGCAGTATTTT. Translation gives CASSISGTDTQYF. V and J are TRBV19 and TRBJ2-3, with a tentative D call TRBD2 (5 bases). The CDR3 totals 13 residues. Per the germline V gene, CDR1 is LNHDA and CDR2 is SQIVND (reference sequence). V was clipped by 3 bases and J by 1 base, with 5 bases between them.

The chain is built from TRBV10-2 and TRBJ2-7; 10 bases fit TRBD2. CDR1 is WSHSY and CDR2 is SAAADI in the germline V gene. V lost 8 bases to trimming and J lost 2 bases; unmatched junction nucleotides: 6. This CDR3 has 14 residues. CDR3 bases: TGCGCCAGCCAGGGACTAGCGAGCACCTACGAGCAGTACTTC. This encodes CASQGLASTYEQYF.

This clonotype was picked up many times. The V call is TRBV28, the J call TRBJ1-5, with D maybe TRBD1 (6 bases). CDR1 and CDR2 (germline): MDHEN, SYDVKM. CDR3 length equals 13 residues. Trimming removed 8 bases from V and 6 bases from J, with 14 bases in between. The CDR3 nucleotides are TGTGCCAGCGGCCACAGGGCCGGTCAGCCCCAGCATTTT. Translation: CASGHRAGQPQHF.

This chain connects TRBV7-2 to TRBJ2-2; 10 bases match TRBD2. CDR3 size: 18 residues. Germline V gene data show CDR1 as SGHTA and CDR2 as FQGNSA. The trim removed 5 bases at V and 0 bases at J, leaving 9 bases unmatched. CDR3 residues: CASSATLAGAANTGELFF. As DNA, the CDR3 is TGTGCCAGCAGCGCGACTCTAGCGGGAGCCGCGAACACCGGGGAGCTGTTTTTT.

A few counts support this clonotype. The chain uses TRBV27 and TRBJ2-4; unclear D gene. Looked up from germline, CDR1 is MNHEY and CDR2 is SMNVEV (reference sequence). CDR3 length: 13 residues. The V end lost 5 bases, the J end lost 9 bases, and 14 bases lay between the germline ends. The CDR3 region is CASSVTALGIQYF. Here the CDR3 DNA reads TGTGCCAGCAGTGTCACGGCCTTGGGCATTCAGTACTTC.